This T cell receptor (beta chain) was observed in a study of T cell responses to AZD1222 COVID-19 vaccine. Broader study findings: Spike-wide vaccine-associated CD4 TCRs dominated at 160-218 and 743-854.

The V gene lost 5 bases and the J gene lost 0 bases, with 17 bases spanning the gap. From germline, CDR1 is SGHVS and CDR2 FQNEAQ. This CDR3 has 18 amino acids. Points on this clone: Its specificity is unknown.

Sequenced by immunoSEQ multiplex PCR; TCRdb stores in-frame clones only, minus some. The table shows around 58,000 clones, with about 79% occurring only once. The sequencing here drew on peripheral blood, taken on day 0 of AZD1222 vaccination. The rearrangement uses TRBV7-8 and TRBJ2-6; D may be TRBD1 or TRBD2 (6 bases each). This sequence was found in an adult in good health. CDR3 region: CASSLPGGTLSGANVLTF. DNA for the CDR3: TGTGCCAGCAGCCTCCCAGGCGGGACACTCTCTGGGGCCAACGTCCTGACTTTC.